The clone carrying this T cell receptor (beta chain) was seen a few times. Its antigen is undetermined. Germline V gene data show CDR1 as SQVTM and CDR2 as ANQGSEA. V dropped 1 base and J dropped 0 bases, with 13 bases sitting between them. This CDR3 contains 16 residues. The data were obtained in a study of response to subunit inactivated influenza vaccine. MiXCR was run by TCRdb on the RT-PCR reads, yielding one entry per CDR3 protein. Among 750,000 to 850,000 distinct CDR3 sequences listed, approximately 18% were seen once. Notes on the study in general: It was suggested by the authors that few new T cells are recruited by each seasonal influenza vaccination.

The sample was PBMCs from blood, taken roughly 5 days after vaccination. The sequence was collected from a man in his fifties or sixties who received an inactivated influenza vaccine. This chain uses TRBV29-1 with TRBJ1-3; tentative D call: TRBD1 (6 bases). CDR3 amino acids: CSVEVYQGTSGNTIYF. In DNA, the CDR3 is TGCAGCGTTGAAGTGTATCAGGGGACCTCTGGAAACACCATATATTTT.